This is a list of T cell receptor beta chains from one sample in a study of blood T cell repertoires in COVID-19. Assay used: immunoSEQ multiplex PCR; TCRdb lists only in-frame clones, some missing. Among 250,000 to 350,000 clones listed, 86% were seen once. Input material: peripheral blood. The receptors come from a woman between 45 and 60 years old with acute or convalescent COVID-19. Each CDR3 is given with its conserved first and last residue. A D gene is named only where the DNA matches it firmly. Clone size appears in some rows only: once, few, many, or a class for an expanded clone.

v_call	j_call	clone_size	d_call	cdr3_nt	cdr3_aa
TRBV28	TRBJ1-1	-	-	TGTGCCAGCATCGGTGCCTCTACGAACACTGAAGCTTTCTTT	CASIGASTNTEAFF
TRBV6-2/TRBV6-3	TRBJ2-3	-	-	TGTGCCAGCAGTTATTACGGGATATCCACAGATACGCAGTATTTT	CASSYYGISTDTQYF
TRBV18	TRBJ1-5	-	TRBD1	TGTGCCAGCTCACCCCGGACAGGGGGGTGGCAGCCCCAGCATTTT	CASSPRTGGWQPQHF
TRBV7-9	TRBJ2-1	-	-	TGTGCCAGCAGCTTTAAAATAGACAATGAGCAGTTCTTC	CASSFKIDNEQFF
TRBV9	TRBJ2-7	-	TRBD2	TGTGCCAGCAGCAAGGGACTAGCGGGGATCTCCTACGAGCAGTACTTC	CASSKGLAGISYEQYF
TRBV27	TRBJ2-7	-	TRBD1	TGTGCCAGCAGTCCATCCTCCGGGACAGTCACCTACGAGCAGTACTTC	CASSPSSGTVTYEQYF
TRBV5-1	TRBJ2-7	-	TRBD1	TGCGCCAGCAGTTCCGGGACAGGGACTTCGGGGCAGTACTTC	CASSSGTGTSGQYF
TRBV15	TRBJ1-1	-	-	TGTGCCACTCACAGACCCGGCACCAACACTGAAGCTTTCTTT	CATHRPGTNTEAFF
TRBV18	TRBJ2-2	-	TRBD2	TGTGCCAGCTCACTCGCGGGAGGGCCGTACACCGGGGAGCTGTTTTTT	CASSLAGGPYTGELFF
TRBV27	TRBJ1-3	-	TRBD1	TGTGCCAGCAGAGGGACAGGGGGGTTTTCTGGAAACACCATATATTTT	CASRGTGGFSGNTIYF
TRBV19	TRBJ2-7	-	TRBD2	TGTGCCAGTAGATCCGGGACTAGCGGGTACGAGCAGTACTTC	CASRSGTSGYEQYF
TRBV6-5	TRBJ2-5	-	-	TGTGCCAGTTATCCCAGGGGACGGCAGAAGACCCAGTACTTC	CASYPRGRQKTQYF
TRBV28	TRBJ1-2	-	TRBD1	TGTGCCAGCAGTCCCATTACGACAGGGGTAGGCTATGGCTACACCTTC	CASSPITTGVGYGYTF
TRBV7-2	TRBJ1-5	few	TRBD1	TGTGCCAGCAGCCCTGGGGACAGACAGCCCCAGCATTTT	CASSPGDRQPQHF
TRBV3-1/TRBV3-2	TRBJ2-7	-	-	TGTGCCAGCAGCCGCGTCCCGTCGGCTAGCGCTACCTACGAGCAGTACTTC	CASSRVPSASATYEQYF
TRBV5-1	TRBJ2-1	-	TRBD2	TGCGCCAGCAGCTTGGCCCATGGTAGCGGGAGGGCCTTAATAAAAGAGCAGTTCTTC	CASSLAHGSGRALIKEQFF
TRBV3-1/TRBV3-2	TRBJ2-1	-	TRBD1	TGTGCCAGCAGCCTGGGACAGCCAAACAATGAGCAGTTCTTC	CASSLGQPNNEQFF
TRBV20-1	TRBJ2-7	-	-	TGCAGTTCCCCCTCCCCGTACGAGCAGTACTTC	CSSPSPYEQYF
TRBV7-2	TRBJ1-1	-	-	TGTGCCAGCAGCTTATCTGGGAGAAAAGCTTTCTTT	CASSLSGRKAFF
TRBV23-1	TRBJ2-1	-	TRBD2	TGCGCCAGCAGCCGCGTCAGGGCTAGCGGAAACAATGAGCAGTTCTTC	CASSRVRASGNNEQFF
TRBV4-1	TRBJ2-1	-	TRBD2	TGCGCCAGCAGCCAAGAGTCTAGCGGGAGGGCCTCGCAGTTCTTC	CASSQESSGRASQFF
TRBV5-1	TRBJ1-5	-	-	TGCGCCAGCAGCTTGGGTACACCTCTTGGTCAGCCCCAGCATTTT	CASSLGTPLGQPQHF
TRBV2	TRBJ2-7	-	TRBD2	TGTGCCAGCACATCTAGCGGCTCCGAGCAGTACTTC	CASTSSGSEQYF
TRBV7-6	TRBJ1-1	-	-	TGTGCCAGCAGCTTAGCTCAACGGGGGAGGCACACTGAAGCTTTCTTT	CASSLAQRGRHTEAFF
TRBV28	TRBJ1-1	-	TRBD1	TGTGCCAGCAGTCAGGTCGGACAGGGGCCCACTGAAGCTTTCTTT	CASSQVGQGPTEAFF
TRBV12-3/TRBV12-4	TRBJ1-1	-	-	TGTGCCAGCAGCCCACAGGTGAACACTGAAGCTTTCTTT	CASSPQVNTEAFF
TRBV7-6	TRBJ1-3	-	-	TGTGCCAGCAGCTCCGGGGGAAGGGGACCTGGAAACACCATATATTTT	CASSSGGRGPGNTIYF
TRBV28	TRBJ2-7	-	TRBD2	TGTGCCAGCAGTTTGGTCGGCGGGAGTTCCTACGAGCAGTACTTC	CASSLVGGSSYEQYF
TRBV30	TRBJ1-2	-	TRBD1	TGTGCCTGGAGTCTGCCTACGATTTCCGGGACAGGGGGCGAAGGGAACTATGGCTACACCTTC	CAWSLPTISGTGGEGNYGYTF
TRBV7-3	TRBJ1-2	-	TRBD1	TGTGCCAGCAGCCCAAGGATTCGGCAGGGGGACTATGGCTACACCTTC	CASSPRIRQGDYGYTF
TRBV28	TRBJ1-1	few	-	TGTGCCAGCCGAGCGGGGGGATCCGTCACTGAAGCTTTCTTT	CASRAGGSVTEAFF
TRBV5-4	TRBJ2-7	-	-	TGTGCCAGCAGCCGGGAGATAGTCTACGAGCAGTACTTC	CASSREIVYEQYF
TRBV6-5	TRBJ1-2	-	-	TGTGCCAGCAGTTACTCGAGGGCATTTTATGGCTACACCTTC	CASSYSRAFYGYTF
TRBV27	TRBJ2-3	-	-	TGTGCCAGCAGTCAAAACGTCATGAGAAATACGCAGTATTTT	CASSQNVMRNTQYF
TRBV6-2/TRBV6-3	TRBJ1-1	-	-	TGTGCTAGCAGTTGGGCAGGGGACGCGAACACTGAAGCTTTCTTT	CASSWAGDANTEAFF
TRBV30	TRBJ2-7	-	-	TGTGCCGGTAGGGGAATTGCGTACGAGCAGTACTTC	CAGRGIAYEQYF
TRBV6-5	TRBJ2-7	-	TRBD1	TGTGCCAGCAGACAATCCGGGACAGGGGTCGACGAGCAGTACTTC	CASRQSGTGVDEQYF
TRBV28	TRBJ1-6	-	-	TGTGCCAGCAGCTTTGGAGGAGGCAGTTACTCACCCCTCCACTTT	CASSFGGGSYSPLHF
TRBV5-1	TRBJ2-2	-	TRBD2	TGCGCCAGCAGACCCGGGACTAGCGGGAGAGTAGCCGGGGAGCTGTTTTTT	CASRPGTSGRVAGELFF
TRBV7-2	TRBJ1-1	-	TRBD1	TGTGCCAGTTCTAACGGACAGGGCCGTTTCACTGAAGCTTTCTTT	CASSNGQGRFTEAFF
TRBV19	TRBJ2-3	-	TRBD2	TGTGCCAGTAGTGTTCTAGCGGGAGGGCACGAGAGCACAGATACGCAGTATTTT	CASSVLAGGHESTDTQYF
TRBV19	TRBJ1-1	-	TRBD1	TGTGCCAGTAGTATGAGAGGGACAGGGACCATGAACACTGAAGCTTTCTTT	CASSMRGTGTMNTEAFF
TRBV5-1	TRBJ2-3	-	-	TGCGCCAGCAGCCGGGACTCTCCGAGGGGCACAGATACGCAGTATTTT	CASSRDSPRGTDTQYF
TRBV27	TRBJ1-5	-	TRBD1	TGTGCCAGCAGTTCGAAACAGGGGTTCGATCAGCCCCAGCATTTT	CASSSKQGFDQPQHF